The rows below give T cell receptor beta chains drawn from one sample of a study of Ad26.COV2.S vaccination and SARS-CoV-2 variants. The method was immunoSEQ multiplex PCR; TCRdb's version includes in-frame clones alone and lacks a portion of them. The table includes some 420,000 clones, approximately 87% detected once. Source: peripheral blood, taken in a trial of Ad26.COV2.S vaccine versus placebo. Every receptor here comes from a person aged 18 to 59 who received the Ad26.COV2.S COVID-19 vaccine or a placebo. Both conserved end residues are part of each CDR3. A D gene is named only where the DNA matches it firmly. Size is stated for part of the rows, as once, few or many counts, or as a class when the clone is expanded.

V gene	clone size	J gene	D gene	CDR3 protein	CDR3 DNA
TRBV30	.	TRBJ2-2	.	CAWSVAAGGNTGELFF	TGTGCCTGGAGTGTTGCGGCGGGCGGAAACACCGGGGAGCTGTTTTTT
TRBV27	.	TRBJ2-1	.	CASSLRGGPGNEQFF	TGTGCCAGCAGTTTAAGGGGGGGGCCGGGGAATGAGCAGTTCTTC
TRBV7-2	once	TRBJ1-1	.	CASSLAKYTEAFF	TGTGCCAGCAGCTTAGCTAAGTACACTGAAGCTTTCTTT
TRBV6-2/TRBV6-3	.	TRBJ1-6	.	CASSSDGSSYNSPLHF	TGTGCCAGCAGCTCGGACGGATCCTCCTATAATTCACCCCTCCACTTT
TRBV28	.	TRBJ2-5	TRBD2	CASRETSGGPQETQYF	TGTGCCAGCAGGGAGACTAGCGGGGGACCTCAAGAGACCCAGTACTTC
TRBV15	.	TRBJ1-4	TRBD1	CATSRTTGREEKLFF	TGTGCCACCAGCAGAACGACAGGGAGAGAGGAAAAACTGTTTTTT
TRBV19	.	TRBJ2-5	.	CASSILEGRETQYF	TGTGCCAGTAGTATTTTGGAGGGGCGAGAGACCCAGTACTTC
TRBV18	.	TRBJ1-1	.	CASSPPRGDEAFF	TGTGCCAGCTCACCACCGCGGGGGGATGAAGCTTTCTTT
TRBV6-6	.	TRBJ2-7	.	CASSYSGPGAYEQYF	TGTGCCAGCAGTTACTCGGGACCAGGGGCGTACGAGCAGTACTTC
TRBV28	few	TRBJ1-5	.	CASSFNSNQPQHF	TGTGCCAGCAGTTTCAATAGCAATCAGCCCCAGCATTTT
TRBV27	.	TRBJ2-5	TRBD2	CASSPTSGAGETQYF	TGTGCCAGCAGTCCAACTAGCGGGGCCGGGGAGACCCAGTACTTC
TRBV19	.	TRBJ2-7	.	CASSRRDGGQGTYEQYF	TGTGCCAGTAGTCGGAGAGACGGAGGGCAAGGTACCTACGAGCAGTACTTC
TRBV6-5	once	TRBJ1-1	.	CASRSLPHTEAFF	TGTGCCAGCAGATCCCTTCCTCACACTGAAGCTTTCTTT
TRBV9	.	TRBJ2-3	TRBD2	CASSAGGTGNPYF	TGTGCCAGCAGCGCGGGGGGGACGGGAAACCCCTATTTT
TRBV9	.	TRBJ2-2	.	CASSVGEVLGELFF	TGTGCCAGCAGCGTAGGGGAGGTCTTAGGGGAGCTGTTTTTT
TRBV7-9	.	TRBJ2-7	.	CASSLGWGASYEQYF	TGTGCCAGCAGCTTAGGTTGGGGGGCCTCGTACGAGCAGTACTTC
TRBV9	.	TRBJ1-2	TRBD1	CASSVGPTGGLYGYTF	TGTGCCAGCAGCGTAGGCCCTACAGGGGGCCTATATGGCTACACCTTC
TRBV25-1	.	TRBJ1-5	.	CASNRDNQPQHF	TGTGCCAGCAACAGGGACAATCAGCCCCAGCATTTT
TRBV9	.	TRBJ2-5	TRBD1	CASRGQAQETQYF	TGTGCCAGCAGAGGACAGGCCCAAGAGACCCAGTACTTC
TRBV10-3	.	TRBJ2-1	TRBD2	CATHRAGVYNEQFF	TGTGCCACCCACCGGGCGGGGGTTTACAATGAGCAGTTCTTC
TRBV9	.	TRBJ1-2	TRBD1	CASSANQGAKGYTF	TGTGCCAGCAGCGCGAATCAGGGGGCGAAAGGCTACACCTTC
TRBV3-1/TRBV3-2	.	TRBJ2-1	TRBD2	CASSQSLAGPYNEQFF	TGTGCCAGCAGCCAATCACTAGCGGGGCCCTACAATGAGCAGTTCTTC
TRBV5-6	once	TRBJ2-7	.	CASSLGTSVYEQYF	TGTGCCAGCAGCTTGGGCACAAGTGTCTACGAGCAGTACTTC
TRBV28	.	TRBJ2-5	TRBD2	CASSFSGGKETQYF	TGTGCCAGCAGTTTTTCGGGGGGGAAAGAGACCCAGTACTTC
TRBV4-1	.	TRBJ2-5	TRBD2	CASSLTSGGAGETQYF	TGCGCCAGCAGCCTGACTAGCGGGGGGGCCGGAGAGACCCAGTACTTC
TRBV29-1	.	TRBJ2-5	.	CSVEGEGVETQYF	TGCAGCGTTGAGGGGGAGGGGGTAGAGACCCAGTACTTC
TRBV28	.	TRBJ2-2	.	CASSFPRGLTGELFF	TGTGCCAGCAGTTTCCCCAGGGGCCTCACCGGGGAGCTGTTTTTT
TRBV27	.	TRBJ1-2	TRBD1	CASSSRRDREGYGYTF	TGTGCCAGCAGTTCCCGTCGGGACAGAGAAGGTTATGGCTACACCTTC
TRBV7-9	.	TRBJ2-1	.	CASSGTNRYNEQFF	TGTGCCAGCAGCGGGACAAACCGGTACAATGAGCAGTTCTTC
TRBV6-1	.	TRBJ1-5	.	CASSEGGLANQPQHF	TGTGCCAGCAGTGAAGGGGGGTTGGCCAATCAGCCCCAGCATTTT
TRBV25-1	.	TRBJ2-7	.	CASSEATGLYEQYF	TGTGCCAGCAGTGAAGCGACAGGACTCTACGAGCAGTACTTC
TRBV7-8	.	TRBJ2-7	TRBD1	CASSLAQGALPYEQYF	TGTGCCAGCAGCTTAGCTCAGGGGGCGCTTCCCTACGAGCAGTACTTC
TRBV2	once	TRBJ2-5	.	CASSGKETQYF	TGTGCCAGCAGTGGGAAAGAGACCCAGTACTTC
TRBV19	.	TRBJ1-1	.	CASSIEGNLGAFF	TGTGCCAGTAGTATAGAAGGGAACCTGGGAGCTTTCTTT
TRBV7-8	.	TRBJ1-2	.	CASSWSGGRGVGYTF	TGTGCCAGCAGCTGGTCTGGGGGCCGTGGCGTAGGCTACACCTTC
TRBV19	.	TRBJ2-1	.	CASSSRQTPLYNEQFF	TGTGCCAGTAGTTCTAGACAGACTCCCCTCTACAATGAGCAGTTCTTC
TRBV10-3	.	TRBJ1-2	TRBD1	CAIRGQGLLSGYTF	TGTGCCATCAGGGGACAGGGGTTGCTATCTGGCTACACCTTC
TRBV28	.	TRBJ2-7	.	CASSLFLQGPNEQYF	TGTGCCAGCAGTTTATTCCTACAGGGTCCCAACGAGCAGTACTTC
TRBV19	.	TRBJ2-2	.	CASSKGDTGELFF	TGTGCCAGTAGTAAGGGGGACACCGGGGAGCTGTTTTTT
TRBV7-2	.	TRBJ2-1	.	CASSPDLSSYNEQFF	TGTGCCAGCAGCCCAGACTTGAGCTCCTACAATGAGCAGTTCTTC
TRBV12-3/TRBV12-4	.	TRBJ1-1	.	CASSSQVITEAFF	TGTGCCAGCAGTTCACAGGTGATCACTGAAGCTTTCTTT
TRBV7-3	.	TRBJ2-3	.	CASSLRGGPRVADTQYF	TGTGCCAGCAGCTTAAGGGGCGGTCCACGCGTCGCAGATACGCAGTATTTT
TRBV4-3	.	TRBJ2-1	TRBD1	CASSRGGYNNEQFF	TGCGCCAGCAGCCGAGGGGGCTATAACAATGAGCAGTTCTTC
TRBV5-6	.	TRBJ2-5	TRBD1	CASSYGTGGRQETQYF	TGTGCCAGCAGTTACGGGACAGGCGGGCGCCAAGAGACCCAGTACTTC
TRBV5-4	.	TRBJ2-7	.	CASSLAGGSSYEQYF	TGTGCCAGCAGCTTGGCCGGAGGTTCCTCCTACGAGCAGTACTTC
TRBV7-6	few	TRBJ1-6	TRBD1	CASSLRTGESSPLHF	TGTGCCAGCAGCTTACGGACAGGGGAAAGCTCACCCCTCCACTTT